The 25 T cell receptor beta chains given below trace back to one sample, sequenced in a study of ipilimumab plus nivolumab after autologous stem cell transplantation. Data came from immunoSEQ multiplex PCR; TCRdb stores just in-frame clones and leaves some out. The sample has approximately 40,000 clones, 80% to 95% seen once. Sample: PBMCs, taken in a trial of ipilimumab plus nivolumab as post-transplant consolidation. The source is a male donor with multiple myeloma.

This sequence joins TRBV29-1 and TRBJ2-2; 8 bases align to TRBD2. CDR1 is SQVTM, CDR2 ANQGSEA, per germline. Trimming cost V 7 bases and J 0 bases; bases outside gene matches: 1. The length of the CDR3 is 13 residues. DNA of the CDR3: TGCAGCGGAGCGGGGGCGAACACCGGGGAGCTGTTTTTT. Translating it yields CSGAGANTGELFF.

CDR3 sequence: CASSLLGTIYNEQFF. The CDR3 nucleotides read TGTGCCAGCAGCTTGCTCGGGACCATCTACAATGAGCAGTTCTTC. The chain couples TRBV7-9 to TRBJ2-1; D is possibly TRBD1 or TRBD2 (5 bases each). Trimming took 3 bases from V and 3 from J, leaving 12 bases between them. The length of the CDR3 is 15 residues. Germline-derived CDR1 and CDR2 are SEHNR and FQNEAQ (reference sequence).

The rearrangement joins TRBV5-1 to TRBJ2-1, with TRBD2 matching 11 bases. CDR1 is SGHRS, CDR2 YFSETQ, per germline. The CDR3 totals 17 residues. V shed 3 bases, J shed 2 bases, and the junction held 7 bases outside the gene matches. The CDR3 DNA reads TGCGCCAGCAGCTCGTATCTAGCGGGGGGACCCTACAATGAGCAGTTCTTC. This sequence encodes CASSSYLAGGPYNEQFF.

The chain uses TRBV19 and TRBJ1-2; weak D call: TRBD1 (5 bases). The CDR3 covers 17 residues. V was trimmed by 1 base and J by 8 bases, leaving 23 bases between them. Germline values: CDR1 LNHDA, CDR2 SQIVND (reference sequence). CDR3 residues: CASSIASGGRLYPGYTF. CDR3 nucleotides: TGTGCCAGTAGTATAGCAAGCGGGGGGAGGCTCTATCCCGGCTACACCTTC.

The V and J genes are TRBV4-1 and TRBJ2-5; 7 bases are shared with TRBD2. The CDR3 loop spans 18 amino acids. Germline lookup yields CDR1 MGHRA and CDR2 YSYEKL. With 4 bases clipped from V and 1 base from J, the junction kept 15 bases outside the gene matches. The chain's CDR3 is CASSLQRSSGMSQETQYF. CDR3 DNA: TGCGCCAGCAGCCTACAGAGGTCTAGCGGCATGAGCCAAGAGACCCAGTACTTC.

The rearrangement joins TRBV18 to TRBJ2-6; a possible D gene is TRBD2 (5 bases). Deletions cut 4 bases from V and 1 base from J, with 20 bases between. The CDR3 runs 19 residues. CDR1 is KGHSH and CDR2 is LQKENI in the germline V gene. CDR3 coding DNA: TGTGCCAGCTCACGGACGGGTGAGGGCCTCCCATCTGGGGCCAACGTCCTGACTTTC. This gives the protein CASSRTGEGLPSGANVLTF.

The chain employs TRBV4-3 and TRBJ2-3; 7 bases match TRBD2. This CDR3 region has 16 residues. Germline-derived CDR1 and CDR2 are LGHNA and YSLEER. The trim removed 0 bases at V and 0 bases at J, leaving 3 bases unmatched. CDR3 DNA: TGCGCCAGCAGCCAAGACGCGGGACTAAGCACAGATACGCAGTATTTT. Translating it yields CASSQDAGLSTDTQYF.

The genes are TRBV23-1 and TRBJ1-2; no clear D gene. TRBV23-1 is given ORF status, its function remaining uncertain. The CDR3 sequence is 11 residues long. Trimming shortened V by 4 bases and J by 5 bases, and 5 bases separated the two germline ends. CDR3: CASSLVYGYTF. In DNA, the CDR3 is TGCGCCAGCAGTCTGGTATATGGCTACACCTTC.

The chain uses TRBV6-5 and TRBJ2-7; D is perhaps TRBD1 or TRBD2 (7 bases each). V was trimmed by 10 bases and J by 3 bases, leaving 19 bases between them. This CDR3 has 14 residues. CDR1 MNHEY and CDR2 SVGAGI come from the germline V gene. The CDR3: CATSGAGGGYEQYF. Written as DNA, the CDR3 is TGTGCCACCAGCGGGGCAGGGGGAGGCTACGAGCAGTACTTC.

V and J are TRBV29-1 and TRBJ2-2; the D is unclear. The CDR3 is 15 residues long. The V end was cut by 1 base, the J end by 1 base, with 10 bases between. Germline V gives CDR1 SQVTM, CDR2 ANQGSEA. CDR3 bases: TGCAGCGTTGAAGTCGGGCCCGGGAACACCGGGGAGCTGTTTTTT. It codes for CSVEVGPGNTGELFF.

The chain links TRBV4-2 to TRBJ1-5, with D perhaps matching TRBD1 (5 bases). Germline CDR1 is LGHNA and CDR2 is YNFKEQ. Trimming removed 0 bases at V and 5 bases at J, with 8 bases between. CDR3 length: 14 amino acids. CDR3 sequence (DNA): TGTGCCAGCAGCCAAGATCGGGGGGATCAGCCCCAGCATTTT. It specifies CASSQDRGDQPQHF.

The V gene is TRBV11-3, the J gene TRBJ1-1; D may be TRBD1 (6 bases). Trimming removed 4 bases at V and 1 base at J, with 7 bases between. The CDR3 loop spans 13 amino acids. Germline-derived CDR1 and CDR2 are SGHNT and YENEEA. The CDR3 DNA reads as TGTGCCAGCAGCTGGGGGCGGAACACTGAAGCTTTCTTT. It codes for CASSWGRNTEAFF.

CDR3 sequence (DNA): TGCAGTGCTAGTTGGTACACTGAAGCTTTCTTT. Its translation is CSASWYTEAFF. The chain combines TRBV20-1 with TRBJ1-1; the D is unclear. CDR3 length: 11 residues. Trimming stripped 3 bases from V and 3 bases from J, with 5 bases between. Germline CDR1 and CDR2: DFQATT and SNEGSKA (reference sequence).

This chain links TRBV28 with TRBJ2-1; possibly TRBD2 for D (5 bases). The CDR3 has 16 residues. The V and J ends lost 5 bases and 3 bases respectively, with 17 bases between them. Germline CDR1 is MDHEN and CDR2 is SYDVKM. The CDR3 bases are TGTGCCAGCAGTCCCCCCGGTAGCGCGAACTACAATGAGCAGTTCTTC. As protein: CASSPPGSANYNEQFF.

The rearrangement joins TRBV28 to TRBJ2-7, with no clear D. The CDR3 spans 13 residues. Trimming shortened V by 1 base and J by 2 bases, and 6 bases separated the two germline ends. Per germline, CDR1 MDHEN and CDR2 SYDVKM. The CDR3 DNA reads TGTGCCAGCAGTTTATTGGACCCCTACGAGCAGTACTTC. Translation gives CASSLLDPYEQYF.

The chain combines TRBV11-2 with TRBJ1-1, with D perhaps TRBD1 (6 bases). CDR3 length: 16 residues. Germline CDR1 reads SGHAT; CDR2 reads FQNNGV. V lost 5 bases and J lost 1, with 17 bases in between. The CDR3 spells CASSGLRRTANTEAFF. CDR3 DNA sequence: TGTGCCAGCAGCGGCCTTAGGAGGACAGCGAACACTGAAGCTTTCTTT.

The sample holds one count of this clone. V gene TRBV10-1 combines with J gene TRBJ2-7; a possible D gene is TRBD2 (6 bases). The CDR3 loop spans 13 amino acids. Trimming cost V 7 bases and J 3 bases, with 13 bases left between them. Germline V CDR1 and CDR2: WNHNN, SYGVQD (reference sequence). The CDR3, as DNA: TGCGCCAGCACCCGACTAGACTACTACGAGCAGTACTTC. Translated: CASTRLDYYEQYF.

This rearrangement joins TRBV4-3 to TRBJ2-2; 7 bases are a match to TRBD2. Trimming at V came to 5 bases and at J to 7 bases, leaving 16 bases not matched to a gene. The CDR3 extends over 17 amino acids. Per the germline V gene, CDR1 is LGHNA and CDR2 is YSLEER. CDR3 DNA sequence: TGCGCCAGCAGCGGCGGGACTAACCTTAACCGGGGCGGGGAGCTGTTTTTT. It codes for CASSGGTNLNRGGELFF.

This chain links TRBV5-1 with TRBJ2-1; D may be TRBD1 or TRBD2 (5 bases each). The CDR3 runs to 12 residues. V dropped 2 bases and J dropped 9 bases, with 9 bases sitting between them. CDR1 is SGHRS, CDR2 YFSETQ, per germline. CDR3 bases: TGCGCCAGCAGCTTCTGGGGGAGTGAGCAGTTCTTC. Translation: CASSFWGSEQFF.

V and J are TRBV18 and TRBJ2-3, with 8 bases aligning to TRBD2. The germline gives CDR1 KGHSH, CDR2 LQKENI. This CDR3 is built from 16 residues. V trimming: 1 base; J trimming: 5 bases; junction bases outside the gene matches: 8. CDR3 nucleotides: TGTGCCAGCTCACCACGCGGCACGGGAGGGGGAGATACGCAGTATTTT. It yields the protein CASSPRGTGGGDTQYF.

V and J are TRBV19 and TRBJ1-2; a weak D match, TRBD1 (5 bases). Germline V gene lookup returns CDR1 LNHDA and CDR2 SQIVND (reference sequence). The V end was cut by 3 bases, the J end by 3 bases, with 14 bases between. This CDR3 is built from 15 residues. CDR3 coding DNA: TGTGCCAGTAGTATTCGCGCAGGGAAAGACTATGGCTACACCTTC. It codes for CASSIRAGKDYGYTF.

The chain links TRBV7-8 to TRBJ1-5; D might be TRBD1 (6 bases). The V end was cut by 5 bases, the J end by 5 bases, with 16 bases between. Germline-derived CDR1 and CDR2 are SGHVS and FQNEAQ. The CDR3 runs 15 residues. CDR3 region: CASSPSQGFDQPQHF. CDR3 nucleotides: TGTGCCAGCAGCCCCTCACAGGGTTTCGATCAGCCCCAGCATTTT. The variable domain in full, with the rest retrieved from reference TRBV7-8 and TRBJ1-5, is GAGVSQSPRYKVAKRGQDVALRCDPISGHVSLFWYQQALGQGPEFLTYFQNEAQLDKSGLPSDRFFAERPEGSVSTLKIQRTQQEDSAVYLCASSPSQGFDQPQHFGDGTRLSIL.

The chain has TRBV2 and TRBJ2-3, with 12 bases aligning to TRBD2. Losses at the gene ends were 3 bases for V and 6 bases for J; bases not matched to a gene: 7. The CDR3 is made up of 16 amino acids. Germline loops: CDR1 SNHLY, CDR2 FYNNEI. In nucleotides, the CDR3 is TGTGCCAGCAGTGAGGCTAGCGGGGGGGTAAGGGATACGCAGTATTTT. It codes for CASSEASGGVRDTQYF.

The chain couples TRBV28 to TRBJ2-1; TRBD2 agrees at 9 bases. This CDR3 is 15 amino acids long. Per the germline V gene, CDR1 is MDHEN and CDR2 is SYDVKM. Unmatched junction bases numbered 3, after V lost 3 bases and J lost 3 bases. In DNA, the CDR3 is TGTGCCAGCAGTTTGTCTAGCGGGATCTACAATGAGCAGTTCTTC. Protein product: CASSLSSGIYNEQFF.

V and J are TRBV19 and TRBJ1-6, with a tentative D call TRBD1 (5 bases). Germline lookup yields CDR1 LNHDA and CDR2 SQIVND (reference sequence). Deletions cut 4 bases from V and 10 bases from J, with 17 bases between. CDR3 length: 15 residues. In DNA, the CDR3 is TGTGCCAGTAGTACCCGGGCAGGGACGAGGTCACCCCTCCACTTT. Protein: CASSTRAGTRSPLHF.